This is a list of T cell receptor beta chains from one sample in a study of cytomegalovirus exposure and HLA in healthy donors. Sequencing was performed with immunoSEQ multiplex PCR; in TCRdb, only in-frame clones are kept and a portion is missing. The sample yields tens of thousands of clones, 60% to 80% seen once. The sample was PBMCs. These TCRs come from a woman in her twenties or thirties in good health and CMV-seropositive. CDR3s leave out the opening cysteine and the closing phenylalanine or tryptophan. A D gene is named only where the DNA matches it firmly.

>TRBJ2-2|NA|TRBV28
ASSPTRTGELF
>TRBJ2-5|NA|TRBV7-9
ASSLLDLQETQY
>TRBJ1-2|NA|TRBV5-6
ASSHIDTIYGYT
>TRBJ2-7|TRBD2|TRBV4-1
GSGTSGRPEQY
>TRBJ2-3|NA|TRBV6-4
ASSDSGLGERDTQY
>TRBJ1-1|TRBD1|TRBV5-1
ASSWGTGMNTEAF
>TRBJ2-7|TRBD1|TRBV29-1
SVDKTGTYEQY
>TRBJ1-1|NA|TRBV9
ASSPDIANIGTEAF
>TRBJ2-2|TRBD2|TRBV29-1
SVLTSGRGTGELF
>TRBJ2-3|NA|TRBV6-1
ASELQESDTQY
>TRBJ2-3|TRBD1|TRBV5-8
ASSLRTGATDTQY
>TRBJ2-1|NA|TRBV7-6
ASSFIFTGEQF
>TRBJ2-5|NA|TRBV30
AWSLLLETRY
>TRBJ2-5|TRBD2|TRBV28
ASSSSGRLGGTQY
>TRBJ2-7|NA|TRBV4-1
ASSQGGMGSYEQY
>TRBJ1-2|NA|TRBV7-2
ASSLTQINYGYT
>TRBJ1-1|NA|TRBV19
ASTITGNTEAF
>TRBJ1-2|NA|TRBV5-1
ASSYKQEQGIEGYT
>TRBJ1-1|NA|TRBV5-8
ASSLLGRAF
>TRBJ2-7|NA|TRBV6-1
ASKRADYYEQY
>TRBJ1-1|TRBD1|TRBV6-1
ASSGGRGRTEAF
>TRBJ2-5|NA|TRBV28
ASSPTSREETQY
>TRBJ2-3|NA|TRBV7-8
ASSLREGGGRTQY
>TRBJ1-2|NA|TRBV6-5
ASSGGPVGYT
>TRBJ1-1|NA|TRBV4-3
ASSQGGRNTEAF
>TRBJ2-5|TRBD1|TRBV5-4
ASSSPRDSQTGETQY
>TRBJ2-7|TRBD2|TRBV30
AWERAGALSEQY
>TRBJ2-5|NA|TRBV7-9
ASSPDYHLSQY
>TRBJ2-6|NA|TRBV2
ASSSGHPSGANVLT
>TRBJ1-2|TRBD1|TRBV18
ASSEKQGNYGYT
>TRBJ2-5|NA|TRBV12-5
ASGLVQGRTY
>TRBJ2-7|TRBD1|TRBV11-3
ASSLGTASYEQY
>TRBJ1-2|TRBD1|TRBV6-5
ATRTGGNYGYT
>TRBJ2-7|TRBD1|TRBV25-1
ASSEQGERDYEQY
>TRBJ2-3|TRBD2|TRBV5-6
ASSLLSGRETDTQY
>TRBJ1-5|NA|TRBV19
ASTLSLSNQPQH
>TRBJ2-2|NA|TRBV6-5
ASSFDSSGTGELF
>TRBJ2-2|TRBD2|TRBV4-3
ASSQEVAGDTGELF
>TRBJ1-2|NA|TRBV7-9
ASSLVAGISNYGYT
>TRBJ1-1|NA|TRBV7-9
ASSLDGRRYTEAF
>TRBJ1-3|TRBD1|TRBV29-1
SALTGPGNTIY
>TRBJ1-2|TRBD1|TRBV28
ASSADRGLFGYT
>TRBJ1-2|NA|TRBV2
ASSQHGEGGGYT